This TCR beta chain came from a study of read filtering for tumor transcriptome and immune sequencing (dated by TCRdb to between 2020 and 2021). About the investigation overall: The cohort consisted of about 18 male and over eleven female patients, with a mean age of 65.9 years and an age range of about 40 to 85. One of the main goals was to work out a read-filtering strategy for immune repertoire data, in particular whether clonotypes backed by only a single read should be removed. After DNase treatment, whole-transcriptome libraries were prepared using the TruSeq RNA Access Library Prep Kit. Under revised international staging, roughly 8 patients fell into R-ISS I, more than 15 into R-ISS II and roughly 7 into R-ISS III. TCR-region mapped reads per sample ranged from about 4.05 to 10.27 million with IR-seq versus only about 75 to 1,400 with RNA-seq. Using the same bone marrow samples, the study ran both targeted immune repertoire sequencing and bulk whole-transcriptome sequencing and then compared the TCR repertoires from each method. Broader findings and caveats from the paper: The correlation between IR-seq and RNA-seq shared clonotype proportions was increased by removal of single-read clonotypes. Compared with RNA-seq, IR-seq captured clonotypes at much greater depth and more reliably, and a smaller IR-seq throughput was enough to identify most of the shared clonotypes. Rather than purified T cells, the sorted CD138-negative fraction was a mixed bone marrow immune population. Single-read clonotypes made up roughly 80% of clonotypes but only approximately 3.7% of total reads in IR-seq, compared with just under 75% of clonotypes and 44.6% of reads in RNA-seq.

For this clonotype: The antigen it recognizes is unknown. No qualities accompany the bases; no much larger clone lies one base away.

CDR1 and CDR2 (DFQATT, SNEGSKA) derive from the germline V gene (reference sequence). Trimming removed 4 bases from V and 1 base from J, leaving 14 bases between the germline ends. Inclusive of the bounding cysteine and phenylalanine, the CDR3 is 14 residues long. Solely the CDR3 DNA is kept, with 42 bases framed from the first base. Bone marrow was sampled from every patient at the time of active disease. Bone marrow mononuclear cells were isolated by Ficoll-Hypaque density gradient centrifugation. Myeloma plasma cells were removed and CD138-negative cells were obtained by negative selection following labeling with CD138 magnetic microbeads on a MACS separator. Flow cytometry on an Attune NxT with CD138 antibodies was used to check the purity of the isolated cells. Total RNA was extracted with TRIzol reagent and quantified with a NanoDrop spectrophotometer. Paired RNA-seq and IR-seq were performed on the CD138-negative bone marrow sample of each patient.

The Immunoverse kit was used to build TCR libraries from roughly 370 ng RNA, with molecular barcoded adaptors covering alpha/delta and beta/gamma chains. TCR library preparation was performed with the same RNA that was used for transcriptome sequencing. Sequencing of TCR libraries was carried out on an Illumina HiSeq 4000 with 2 x 150 cycles. Concerning the study's data processing: MiXCR aligned TCR reads to human V, D, J and C references and assembled the aligned reads into CDR3 clonotypes, with quality filtering and error correction included. The tcR package in R was used for analysis of clonotype counts and gene usage diversity. For inspection of raw mapping reads, RNA-seq reads were mapped by STAR aligner version 2.5.3a onto GRCh37 of the human genome. To test how sequencing depth affected the clonotypes detected, IR-seq fastq files were randomly downsampled with Seqtk 1.3. TCRdb reworked the public reads: Q25 trimming with fastp, MiXCR clone assembly, productive beta chains retained. Rows merge per CDR3 protein into single entries with the most common DNA and genes. These V and J calls derive from TCRdb rather than the authors' analysis. The sample table contains 75,000 to 95,000 distinct CDR3 sequences; only one count was recorded for more than 9% of them. 14% to 15% of the sample belongs to the ten largest clones.

The source of this sequence is a donor older than 35 with multiple myeloma. Sequencing input: a population of CD138-negative cells sorted from bone marrow. This specimen's cell subset or site label, per the study, means: bone marrow mononuclear cells depleted of CD138+ plasma/myeloma cells by negative magnetic selection. The chain was built from TRBV20-1 and TRBJ2-7; there is no confident call for the D gene. The DNA sequence is TGCAGTGCTAAGTACTCTAGAAGTTCCTACGAGCAGTACTTC. The translation is CSAKYSRSSYEQYF.